Listed below are T cell receptor beta chains from one sample, sequenced in a study of radiotherapy plus CTLA-4 blockade in lung cancer. Repertoires were generated with immunoSEQ multiplex PCR, while TCRdb's copy carries only in-frame clones and drops some. The repertoire includes more than 95,000 clones, approximately 72% of them detected once, and 2.5% to 3.5% sits in the top ten. The sample was peripheral blood, taken from a patient treated with radiotherapy plus ipilimumab. The receptor source for this set is a human donor with non-small cell lung cancer who had a partial response to radiotherapy plus ipilimumab. Some clones in this sample may be carry-over from other donors' samples. CDR3s include the opening cysteine and the closing phenylalanine or tryptophan. The D gene is left open where the match is weak. Clone size is stated in some rows and not others, as once, few, many or a class when expanded.

TRBV19	TRBJ2-1	NA	NA	TGTGCCAGTAGTATGCTAGTCCAGAATGAGCAGTTCTTC	CASSMLVQNEQFF
TRBV27	TRBJ2-1	NA	TRBD2	TGTGCCAGCAGTTCTTTACGAAGGACTAGCGGGGAGGCCTTGGTGTCCTACAATGAGCAGTTCTTC	CASSSLRRTSGEALVSYNEQFF
TRBV28	TRBJ1-2	NA	NA	TGTGCCAGCAGTTTATCCCGTATTGGCTACACCTTC	CASSLSRIGYTF
TRBV7-6	TRBJ2-1	NA	TRBD2	TGTGCCAGCAGCTTGGGACTAGCGGGAGGCGGCCGCAATGAGCAGTTCTTC	CASSLGLAGGGRNEQFF
TRBV28	TRBJ2-7	NA	TRBD1	TGTGCCTCGGCTCCAGGGGGCCGAGGTGAGCAGTACTTC	CASAPGGRGEQYF
TRBV7-2	TRBJ2-2	NA	TRBD2	TGTGCCAGCAGCTTACACCTAGCGGTGAACACCGGGGAGCTGTTTTTT	CASSLHLAVNTGELFF
TRBV6-1	TRBJ2-7	NA	NA	TGTGCCAGCAGCACGGGACACGTTTACGAGCAGTACTTC	CASSTGHVYEQYF
TRBV6-4	TRBJ1-1	few	NA	TGTGCCAGCAGGCTCTATATGAACACTGAAGCTTTCTTT	CASRLYMNTEAFF
TRBV5-6	TRBJ2-5	NA	NA	TGTGCCAGCAAATATGGTGGCGGAGAGACCCAGTACTTC	CASKYGGGETQYF
TRBV5-1	TRBJ1-6	NA	NA	TGCGCCAGCAGCTTGAGTTTGGGAGGGGATTCACCCCTCCACTTT	CASSLSLGGDSPLHF
TRBV9	TRBJ2-2	few	NA	TGTGCCAGCAGCGCTTTAGCGGTGAACACCGGGGAGCTGTTTTTT	CASSALAVNTGELFF
TRBV19	TRBJ2-1	NA	NA	TGTGCCAGTAGTATAGAAGGGTCAGGGGGGATCTACAATGAGCAGTTCTTC	CASSIEGSGGIYNEQFF
TRBV19	TRBJ1-2	NA	TRBD1	TGTGCCAGTAGTCTAGGACAGGGTAACTATGGCTACACCTTC	CASSLGQGNYGYTF
TRBV4-2	TRBJ2-1	NA	TRBD2	TGTGCCAGCAGCCGGAGTGAGCGGGAGTACGGGAATGAGCAGTTCTTC	CASSRSEREYGNEQFF
TRBV28	TRBJ2-7	NA	TRBD1	TGTGCCAGCAGTTCACCTGCAGGACAGGGGGCGGGGTACGAGCAGTACTTC	CASSSPAGQGAGYEQYF
TRBV29-1	TRBJ1-2	once	TRBD1	TGCAGCGTTGAGAAGGGACAGGGGCCTTCGGGCTACACCTTC	CSVEKGQGPSGYTF
TRBV9	TRBJ1-5	NA	TRBD1	TGTGCCAGCAGCTCGGGACAGGGGGGCGGTCAGCCCCAGCATTTT	CASSSGQGGGQPQHF
TRBV28	TRBJ2-2	NA	NA	TGTGCCAGCAGAGACAGGAGGAACACCGGGGAGCTGTTTTTT	CASRDRRNTGELFF